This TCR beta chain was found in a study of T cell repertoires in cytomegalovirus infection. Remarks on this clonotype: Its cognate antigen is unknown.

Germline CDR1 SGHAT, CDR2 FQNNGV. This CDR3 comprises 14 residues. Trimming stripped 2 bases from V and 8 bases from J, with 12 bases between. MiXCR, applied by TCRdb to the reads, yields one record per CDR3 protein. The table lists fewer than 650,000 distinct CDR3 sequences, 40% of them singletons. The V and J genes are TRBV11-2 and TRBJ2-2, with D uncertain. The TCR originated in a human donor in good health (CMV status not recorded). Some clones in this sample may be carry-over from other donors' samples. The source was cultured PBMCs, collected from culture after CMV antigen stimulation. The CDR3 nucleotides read TGTGCCAGCAGCTTATGGCGGCTTACTGGGGAGCTGTTTTTT. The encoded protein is CASSLWRLTGELFF.